The 7 T cell receptor beta chains below come from one sample, sequenced in a study of response to subunit inactivated influenza vaccine. TCRdb re-analysed the RT-PCR reads in MiXCR, keeping a single row per CDR3 protein. This table has roughly 670,000 distinct CDR3 sequences, approximately 15% appearing once. The specimen comprised PBMCs from blood, sampled approximately 15 days before vaccination. These receptor sequences come from a man over 45 who received an inactivated influenza vaccine.

The J gene is TRBJ2-7, the V gene TRBV28; TRBD2 agrees at 9 bases. V was clipped by 1 base and J by 5 bases; unmatched bases: 6. This CDR3 has 15 amino acids. Per germline, CDR1 MDHEN and CDR2 SYDVKM. The CDR3 loop is CASSLYAGGLDEQYF. The CDR3 region has the DNA TGTGCCAGCAGTTTATATGCGGGAGGGCTGGACGAGCAGTACTTC.

This clonotype occurred many times. V gene TRBV7-2 combines with J gene TRBJ2-5; D gene ambiguous. Germline V gives CDR1 SGHTA, CDR2 FQGNSA. This CDR3 region has 12 residues. V lost 5 bases, J lost 7 bases, and 11 bases lay in between. The CDR3 is CASSIDETTQYF. The DNA for the CDR3 is TGTGCCAGCAGCATCGATGAAACGACCCAGTACTTC.

This clonotype appeared a few times. The rearrangement links TRBV6-5 to TRBJ2-3; possibly TRBD2 for D (6 bases). Germline V lookup: CDR1 MNHEY, CDR2 SVGAGI. V dropped 1 base and J dropped 4 bases, with 9 bases sitting between them. The CDR3 is made up of 14 amino acids. The CDR3 DNA sequence: TGTGCCAGCAGTTACTGGAGGGGATCAGATACGCAGTATTTT. Translation gives CASSYWRGSDTQYF.

This clonotype was observed a few times. The chain recombines TRBV6-5 with TRBJ2-7, with 8 bases identical to TRBD1. This CDR3 comprises 15 residues. Germline lookup yields CDR1 MNHEY and CDR2 SVGAGI. V trimming: 2 bases; J trimming: 3 bases; junction bases outside the gene matches: 6. CDR3 sequence: CASSYDSTGGYEQYF. CDR3 bases: TGTGCCAGCAGTTACGATTCAACAGGGGGCTACGAGCAGTACTTC.

Worth noting for this clonotype: This clone may be a read error of a much larger clone one base away. The V gene is TRBV29-1, the J gene TRBJ2-3, with D possibly TRBD1 on 5 matching bases. V dropped 5 bases and J dropped 4 bases, with 7 bases sitting between them. Germline loops: CDR1 SQVTM, CDR2 ANQGSEA. The CDR3 is 11 residues long. CDR3 residues: CSVWGPDTQYF. The CDR3 DNA is TGCAGCGTTTGGGGCCCAGATACGCAGTATTTT.

V gene TRBV7-2 combines with J gene TRBJ2-2; perhaps TRBD2 as D (5 bases). CDR1 SGHTA and CDR2 FQGNSA come from the germline V gene. This CDR3 is 14 amino acids long. V was pared by 5 bases and J by 3 bases, with 10 bases between. DNA of the CDR3: TGTGCCAGCAGCCCGGGATGGCACACCGGGGAGCTGTTTTTT. Protein: CASSPGWHTGELFF.

A few counts support this clonotype. This sequence joins TRBV12-3 or TRBV12-4 and TRBJ2-7; 11 bases match TRBD1. Trimming cost V 3 bases and J 4 bases; bases outside gene matches: 5. The CDR3 extends over 15 amino acids. In DNA, the CDR3 is TGTGCCAGCAGTTTCTTCGGACAGGGGGCGTACGAGCAGTACTTC. Translated, it gives CASSFFGQGAYEQYF.